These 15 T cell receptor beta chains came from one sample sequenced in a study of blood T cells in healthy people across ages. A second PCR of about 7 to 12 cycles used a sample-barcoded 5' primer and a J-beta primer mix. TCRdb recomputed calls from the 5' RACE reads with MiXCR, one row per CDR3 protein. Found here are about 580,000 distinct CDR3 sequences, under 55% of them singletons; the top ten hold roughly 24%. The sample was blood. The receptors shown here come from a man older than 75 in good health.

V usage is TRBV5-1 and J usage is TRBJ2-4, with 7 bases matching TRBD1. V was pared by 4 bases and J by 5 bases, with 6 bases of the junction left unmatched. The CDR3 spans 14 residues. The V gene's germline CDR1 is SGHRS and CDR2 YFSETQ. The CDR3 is CASSTGTVENIQYF. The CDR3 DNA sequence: TGCGCCAGCAGCACCGGGACAGTGGAAAACATTCAGTACTTC.

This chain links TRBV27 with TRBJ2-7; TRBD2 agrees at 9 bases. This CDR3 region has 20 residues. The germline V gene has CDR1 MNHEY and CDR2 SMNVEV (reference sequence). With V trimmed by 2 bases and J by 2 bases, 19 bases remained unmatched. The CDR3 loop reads CASSLAHRVSLAGGPYEQYF. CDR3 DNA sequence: TGTGCCAGCAGTTTAGCCCACAGGGTCTCTCTGGCGGGAGGGCCCTACGAGCAGTACTTC.

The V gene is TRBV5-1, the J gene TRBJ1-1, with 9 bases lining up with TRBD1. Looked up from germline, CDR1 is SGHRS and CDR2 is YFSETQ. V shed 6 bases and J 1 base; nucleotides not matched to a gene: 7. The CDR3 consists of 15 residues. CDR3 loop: CASNRDREGNTEAFF. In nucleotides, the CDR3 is TGCGCCAGCAACCGGGACAGGGAAGGGAACACTGAAGCTTTCTTT.

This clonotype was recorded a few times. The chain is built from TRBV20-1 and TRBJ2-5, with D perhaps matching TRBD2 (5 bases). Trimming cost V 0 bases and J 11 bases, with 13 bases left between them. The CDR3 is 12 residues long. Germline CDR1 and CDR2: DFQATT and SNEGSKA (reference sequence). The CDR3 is CSARDREVEQYF. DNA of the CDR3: TGCAGTGCTAGAGACCGGGAAGTGGAGCAGTACTTC.

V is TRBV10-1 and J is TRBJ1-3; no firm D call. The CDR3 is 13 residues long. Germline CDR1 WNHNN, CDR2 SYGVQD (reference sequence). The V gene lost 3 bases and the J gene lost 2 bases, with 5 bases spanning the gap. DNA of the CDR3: TGCGCCAGCAGTGACGGACCTGGAAACACCATATATTTT. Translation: CASSDGPGNTIYF.

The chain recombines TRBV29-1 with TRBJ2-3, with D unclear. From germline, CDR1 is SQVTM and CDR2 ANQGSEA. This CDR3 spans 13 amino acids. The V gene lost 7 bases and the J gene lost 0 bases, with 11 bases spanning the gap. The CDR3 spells CSAGPGSTDTQYF. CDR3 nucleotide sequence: TGCAGCGCCGGCCCCGGAAGCACAGATACGCAGTATTTT.

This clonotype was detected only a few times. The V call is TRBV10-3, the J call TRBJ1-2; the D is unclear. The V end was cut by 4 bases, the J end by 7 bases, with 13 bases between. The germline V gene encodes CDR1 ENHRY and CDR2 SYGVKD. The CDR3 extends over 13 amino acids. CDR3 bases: TGTGCCATCAGTGGGGCTTCGTCCGGTGGCTACACCTTC. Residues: CAISGASSGGYTF.

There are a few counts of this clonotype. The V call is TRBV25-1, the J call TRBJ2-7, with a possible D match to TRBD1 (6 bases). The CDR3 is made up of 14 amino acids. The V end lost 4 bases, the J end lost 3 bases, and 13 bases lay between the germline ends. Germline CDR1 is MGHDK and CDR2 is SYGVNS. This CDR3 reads CASSAQGPRYEQYF. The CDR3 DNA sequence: TGTGCCAGCAGTGCACAGGGTCCCCGCTACGAGCAGTACTTC.

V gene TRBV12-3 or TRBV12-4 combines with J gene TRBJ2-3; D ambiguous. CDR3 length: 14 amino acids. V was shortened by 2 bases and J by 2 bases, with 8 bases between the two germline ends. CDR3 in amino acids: CASSLSVNTDTQYF. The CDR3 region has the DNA TGTGCCAGCAGTTTAAGTGTTAACACAGATACGCAGTATTTT.

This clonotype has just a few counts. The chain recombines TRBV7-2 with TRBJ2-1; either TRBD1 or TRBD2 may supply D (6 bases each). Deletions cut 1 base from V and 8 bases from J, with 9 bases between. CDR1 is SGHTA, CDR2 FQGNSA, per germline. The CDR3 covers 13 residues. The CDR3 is CASSLDRDYEQFF. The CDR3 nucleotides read TGTGCCAGCAGCTTAGACAGGGACTATGAGCAGTTCTTC. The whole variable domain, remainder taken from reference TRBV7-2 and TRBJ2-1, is GAGVSQSPSNKVTEKGKDVELRCDPISGHTALYWYRQSLGQGLEFLIYFQGNSAPDKSGLPSDRFSAERTGGSVSTLTIQRTQQEDSAVYLCASSLDRDYEQFFGPGTRLTVL.

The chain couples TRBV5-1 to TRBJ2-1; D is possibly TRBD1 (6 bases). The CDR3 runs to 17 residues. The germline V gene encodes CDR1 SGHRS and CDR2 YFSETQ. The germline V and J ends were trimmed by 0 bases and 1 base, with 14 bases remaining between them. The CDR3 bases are TGCGCCAGCAGCTTGGATTTGGCAGGGGCGTCCTACAATGAGCAGTTCTTC. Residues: CASSLDLAGASYNEQFF.

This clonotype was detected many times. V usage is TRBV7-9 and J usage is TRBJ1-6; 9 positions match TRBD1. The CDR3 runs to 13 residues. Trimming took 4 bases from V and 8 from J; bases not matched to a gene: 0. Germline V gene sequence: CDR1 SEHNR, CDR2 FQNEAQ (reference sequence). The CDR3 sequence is CASSWTGDSPLHF. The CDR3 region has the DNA TGTGCCAGCAGCTGGACAGGGGATTCACCCCTCCACTTT.

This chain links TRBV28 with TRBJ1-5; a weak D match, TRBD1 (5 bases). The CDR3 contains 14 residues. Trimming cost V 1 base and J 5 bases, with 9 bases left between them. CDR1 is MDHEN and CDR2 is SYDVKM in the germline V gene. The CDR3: CASSLLQEHQPQHF. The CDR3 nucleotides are TGTGCCAGCAGTTTATTACAGGAGCATCAGCCCCAGCATTTT. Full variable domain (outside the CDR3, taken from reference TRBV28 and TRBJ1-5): DVKVTQSSRYLVKRTGEKVFLECVQDMDHENMFWYRQDPGLGLRLIYFSYDVKMKEKGDIPEGYSVSREKKERFSLILESASTNQTSMYLCASSLLQEHQPQHFGDGTRLSIL.

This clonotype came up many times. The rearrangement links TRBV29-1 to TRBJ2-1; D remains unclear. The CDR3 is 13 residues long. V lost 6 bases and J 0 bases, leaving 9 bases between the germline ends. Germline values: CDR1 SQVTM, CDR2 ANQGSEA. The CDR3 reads CSVTQDSYNEQFF. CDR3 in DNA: TGCAGCGTCACTCAAGACTCCTACAATGAGCAGTTCTTC.

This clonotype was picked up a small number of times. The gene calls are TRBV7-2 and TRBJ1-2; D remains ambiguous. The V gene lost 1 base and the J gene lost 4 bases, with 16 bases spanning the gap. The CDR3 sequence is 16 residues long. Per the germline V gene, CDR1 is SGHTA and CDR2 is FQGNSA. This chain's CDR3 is CASSLGQRGISYGYTF. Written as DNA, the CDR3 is TGTGCCAGCAGCTTAGGGCAGCGTGGAATAAGCTATGGCTACACCTTC.